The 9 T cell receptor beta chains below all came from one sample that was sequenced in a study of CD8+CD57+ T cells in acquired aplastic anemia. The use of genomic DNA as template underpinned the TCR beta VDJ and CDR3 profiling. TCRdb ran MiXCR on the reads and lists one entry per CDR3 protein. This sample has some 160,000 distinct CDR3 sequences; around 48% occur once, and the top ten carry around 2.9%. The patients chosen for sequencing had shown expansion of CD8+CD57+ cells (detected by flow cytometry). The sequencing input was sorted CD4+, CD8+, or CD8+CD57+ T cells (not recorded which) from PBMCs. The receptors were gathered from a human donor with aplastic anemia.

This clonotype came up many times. In DNA form, the CDR3 reads TGTGCCATCAGTGAGTCGCTAGTCCTCAATCAGCCCCAGCATTTT. Protein: CAISESLVLNQPQHF. V and J are TRBV10-3 and TRBJ1-5; D remains unclear. Trimming cost V 0 bases and J 3 bases, with 9 bases left between them. CDR3 length: 15 amino acids. Germline CDR1 reads ENHRY; CDR2 reads SYGVKD.

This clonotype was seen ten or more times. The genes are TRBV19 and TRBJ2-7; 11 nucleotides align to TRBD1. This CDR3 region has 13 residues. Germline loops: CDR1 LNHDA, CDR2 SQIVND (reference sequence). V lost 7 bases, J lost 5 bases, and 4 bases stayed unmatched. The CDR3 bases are TGTGCCAGTAACCCGGGACAGGGGGACGAGCAGTACTTC. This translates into CASNPGQGDEQYF.

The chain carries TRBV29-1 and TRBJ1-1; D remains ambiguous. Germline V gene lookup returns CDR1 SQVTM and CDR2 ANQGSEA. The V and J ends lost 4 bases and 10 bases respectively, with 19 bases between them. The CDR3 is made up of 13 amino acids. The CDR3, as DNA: TGCAGCGTTGCCCCATTAGGGCTGAGGGTAGCTTTCTTT. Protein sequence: CSVAPLGLRVAFF.

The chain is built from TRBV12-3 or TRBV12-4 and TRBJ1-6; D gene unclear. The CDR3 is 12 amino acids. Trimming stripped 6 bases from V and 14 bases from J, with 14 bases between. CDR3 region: CASSVDGFTLHF. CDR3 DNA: TGTGCCAGCAGCGTAGATGGGTTCACCCTCCACTTT.

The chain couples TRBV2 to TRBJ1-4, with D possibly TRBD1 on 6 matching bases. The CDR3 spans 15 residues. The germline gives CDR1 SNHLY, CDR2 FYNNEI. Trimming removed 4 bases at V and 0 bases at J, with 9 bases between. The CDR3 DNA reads TGTGCCAGCAGTGGGACAGTTGCAACTAATGAAAAACTGTTTTTT. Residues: CASSGTVATNEKLFF. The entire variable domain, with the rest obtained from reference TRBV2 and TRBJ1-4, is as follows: EPEVTQTPSHQVTQMGQEVILRCVPISNHLYFYWYRQILGQKVEFLVSFYNNEISEKSEIFDDQFSVERPDGSNFTLKIRSTKLEDSAMYFCASSGTVATNEKLFFGSGTQLSVL.

CDR3 in DNA: TGTGCCAGCCGACTAGCGGAGACCGAGCAGTTCTTC. Translation gives CASRLAETEQFF. The V and J genes are TRBV25-1 and TRBJ2-1; 9 bases are a match to TRBD2. After removal of 8 bases from V and 10 bases from J, the junction contained 6 bases not matched to a gene. Germline lookup yields CDR1 MGHDK and CDR2 SYGVNS. The CDR3 is 12 amino acids.

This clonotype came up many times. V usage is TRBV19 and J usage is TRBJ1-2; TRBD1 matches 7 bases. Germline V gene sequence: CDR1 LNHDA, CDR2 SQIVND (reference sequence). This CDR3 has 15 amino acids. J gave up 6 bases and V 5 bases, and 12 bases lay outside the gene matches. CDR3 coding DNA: TGTGCCAGTAGTTCACAGGGGCGTGGGGGTGATGGCTACACCTTC. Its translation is CASSSQGRGGDGYTF.

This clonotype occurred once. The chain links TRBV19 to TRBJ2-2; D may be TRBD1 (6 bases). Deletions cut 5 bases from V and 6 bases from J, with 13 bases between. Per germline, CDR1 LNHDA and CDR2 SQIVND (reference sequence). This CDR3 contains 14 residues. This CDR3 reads CASSWQPGAGELFF. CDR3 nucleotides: TGTGCCAGTAGTTGGCAGCCAGGGGCCGGGGAGCTGTTTTTT.

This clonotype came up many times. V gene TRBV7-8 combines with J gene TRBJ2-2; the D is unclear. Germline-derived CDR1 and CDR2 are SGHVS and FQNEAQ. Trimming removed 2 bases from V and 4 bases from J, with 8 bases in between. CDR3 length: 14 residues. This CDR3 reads CASSLRPPTGELFF. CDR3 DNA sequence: TGTGCCAGCAGCTTACGACCGCCCACCGGGGAGCTGTTTTTT.